The T cell receptor (beta chain) described here comes from a study of blood T cell repertoires in COVID-19. Under the authors' procedure: Amplified reference gene primers provided the basis for estimating nucleated cell counts. Some clones are missing from TCRdb's copy, which holds only in-frame ones; the method was immunoSEQ multiplex PCR. Clonal size and the V and J genes are those of that table, whereas D and trimming came from the DNA. This table has 250,000 to 400,000 clones, roughly nine tenths appearing once. The cohort comprised adults aged roughly 18 to 90 years residing in approximately 25 US areas. Participants had their cohort set by participant-reported clinical history. The recovered donors of Cohort 3 showed two negative PCRs, clearance, or symptom resolution. Sequenced sample: PBMCs or T cells enriched from blood (not recorded which). The TCR was taken from a man aged 60 to 69 who had recovered from COVID-19.

As DNA, the CDR3 is TGTGCCAGCAGAGGAGGAGACTATGGCTACACCTTC. Translated: CASRGGDYGYTF. The V call is TRBV6-5, the J call TRBJ1-2; D unclear. The CDR3 covers 12 residues. V lost 6 bases and J lost 3, with 8 bases in between. The germline CDR1 and CDR2 sequences are MNHEY and SVGAGI.